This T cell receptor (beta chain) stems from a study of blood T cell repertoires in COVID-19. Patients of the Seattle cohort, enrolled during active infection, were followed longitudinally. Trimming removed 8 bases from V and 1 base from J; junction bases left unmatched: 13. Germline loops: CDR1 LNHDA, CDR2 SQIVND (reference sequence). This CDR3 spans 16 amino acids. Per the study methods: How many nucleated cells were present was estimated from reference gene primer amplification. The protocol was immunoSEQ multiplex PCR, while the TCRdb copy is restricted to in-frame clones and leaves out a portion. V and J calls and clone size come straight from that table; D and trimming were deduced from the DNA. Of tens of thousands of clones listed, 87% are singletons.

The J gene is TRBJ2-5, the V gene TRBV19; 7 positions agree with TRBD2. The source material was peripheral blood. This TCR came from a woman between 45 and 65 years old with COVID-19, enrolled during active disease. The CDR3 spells CASSRGVSEVQETQYF. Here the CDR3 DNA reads TGTGCCAGTTCCCGGGGGGTCTCGGAAGTCCAAGAGACCCAGTACTTC.